One sample yielded the 4 T cell receptor beta chains listed below, sequenced in a study of OX40 agonist ivuxolimab in advanced cancers. Repertoires were generated with immunoSEQ multiplex PCR, while TCRdb's copy carries only in-frame clones and drops some. Of 7,500 to 10,000 clones listed, about 67% are singletons. This specimen was CD4+ or CD8+ T cells sorted from blood, taken in a trial of the OX40 agonist ivuxolimab. The receptors were sampled from an adult with an advanced solid tumor such as melanoma, head and neck, liver or kidney cancer.

The rearrangement links TRBV6-5 to TRBJ2-2; 7 bases map to TRBD1. Germline trimming cut 6 bases from V and 1 base from J; bases unmatched to any gene: 5. CDR1 is MNHEY and CDR2 is SVGAGI in the germline V gene. This CDR3 region has 15 residues. DNA of the CDR3: TGTGCCAGCAGCGACAGGGTGGAGAACACCGGGGAGCTGTTTTTT. As protein: CASSDRVENTGELFF.

This rearrangement joins TRBV2 to TRBJ1-1; TRBD1 aligns across 7 bases. The V and J ends lost 3 bases and 1 base, in that order; junction bases with no gene match: 8. Looked up from germline, CDR1 is SNHLY and CDR2 is FYNNEI. This CDR3 has 16 amino acids. CDR3 DNA: TGTGCCAGCAGTGACATTCCGGGACAGCCGAACACTGAAGCTTTCTTT. It translates to CASSDIPGQPNTEAFF.

The rearrangement uses TRBV7-2 and TRBJ2-3; D unclear. CDR3 length: 16 amino acids. V was clipped by 7 bases and J by 0 bases, with 17 bases between them. Germline V gives CDR1 SGHTA, CDR2 FQGNSA. The CDR3 spells CASNPAWAGSTDTQYF. Here the CDR3 DNA reads TGTGCCAGCAACCCGGCCTGGGCAGGCAGCACAGATACGCAGTATTTT. Drawing the rest from reference TRBV7-2 and TRBJ2-3, the complete variable domain is GAGVSQSPSNKVTEKGKDVELRCDPISGHTALYWYRQSLGQGLEFLIYFQGNSAPDKSGLPSDRFSAERTGGSVSTLTIQRTQQEDSAVYLCASNPAWAGSTDTQYFGPGTRLTVL.

CDR3 region: CASSPEGAGGHYEQFF. DNA of the CDR3: TGTGCCAGCTCACCAGAGGGAGCGGGGGGGCACTATGAGCAGTTCTTC. The rearrangement links TRBV18 to TRBJ2-1, with TRBD2 matching over 10 bases. The CDR3 covers 16 residues. Germline V gene lookup returns CDR1 KGHSH and CDR2 LQKENI. Germline trimming cut 2 bases from V and 8 bases from J; bases unmatched to any gene: 9. Filled out from reference TRBV18 and TRBJ2-1, the complete variable domain reads NAGVMQNPRHLVRRRGQEARLRCSPMKGHSHVYWYRQLPEEGLKFMVYLQKENIIDESGMPKERFSAEFPKEGPSILRIQQVVRGDSAAYFCASSPEGAGGHYEQFFGPGTRLTVL.